This T cell receptor beta chain was sequenced during a study of T cells after posttransplantation cyclophosphamide. This clone was observed a handful of times. A marrow graft followed busulfan-fludarabine conditioning, with cyclophosphamide on days +3 and +4. Method: immunoSEQ multiplex PCR; TCRdb's copy keeps in-frame clones and lacks some. The data show around 17,000 clones, 77% seen once. CDR1 SGHTA and CDR2 FQGTGA come from the germline V gene. The CDR3 covers 15 residues. V lost 5 bases, J lost 2 bases, and 14 bases lay in between. The material sequenced was CD8+ T cells sorted from PBMCs, taken roughly 1,900 days after a stem cell transplant with posttransplant cyclophosphamide. The rearrangement uses TRBV7-3 and TRBJ2-3; D possibly corresponds to TRBD2 (5 bases). The receptor was isolated from a female patient aged 35-55 years who received an allogeneic stem cell transplant from a related donor, was CMV-positive, and had no GVHD. The graft donor may be the source of some T cells. CDR3 residues: CASSPSLGFTDTQYF. CDR3 bases: TGTGCCAGCAGCCCCTCACTAGGATTCACAGATACGCAGTATTTT.